This T cell receptor beta chain was profiled in a study of a mutant IDH1 vaccine in newly diagnosed glioma. For the study at large: Treatment recipients were approximately 62% male and 37.5% female, and their mean age was about 39 years. General study findings and limits: Pseudoprogression showed no apparent link to changes in top peripheral T cell clonotypes.

Turning to this clone: Its matching antigen is unknown.

Stated time point: baseline, week 1 (first vaccination visit). Treatment of the sample: pre-vaccination baseline after standard-of-care therapy. New IDH1-mutant, ATRX-lost WHO grade 3 or 4 astrocytomas occurred in donors. Sequenced by immunoSEQ multiplex PCR; TCRdb stores in-frame clones only, minus some. This table holds around 33,000 clones, more than 85% found once. Trimming stripped 2 bases from V and 4 bases from J, with 9 bases between. The CDR3 consists of 14 residues. The V gene's germline CDR1 is MNHEY and CDR2 SMNVEV (reference sequence). The specimen comprised PBMCs, sampled from a glioma patient treated with radiotherapy, temozolomide or both. This receptor was identified in a woman between 35 and 50 years old with glioma. The rearrangement uses TRBV27 and TRBJ1-5, with D hard to call. For the CDR3, the DNA is TGTGCCAGCAGTTTAGCGGGTTCTAATCAGCCCCAGCATTTT. Amino acid sequence: CASSLAGSNQPQHF.